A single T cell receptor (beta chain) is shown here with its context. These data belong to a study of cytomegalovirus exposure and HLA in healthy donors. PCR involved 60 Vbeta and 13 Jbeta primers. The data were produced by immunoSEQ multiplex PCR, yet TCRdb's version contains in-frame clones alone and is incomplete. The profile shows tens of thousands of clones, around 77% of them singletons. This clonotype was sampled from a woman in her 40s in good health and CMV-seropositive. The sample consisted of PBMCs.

The CDR3 DNA reads TGTGCCAGCACTCTCACAGGCCCCAGCTCCTACGAGCAGTACTTC. This codes for CASTLTGPSSYEQYF. The rearrangement joins TRBV2 to TRBJ2-7; D might be TRBD1 (5 bases). CDR3 length: 15 residues. Trimming stripped 7 bases from V and 0 bases from J, with 16 bases between. In germline, CDR1 is SNHLY, CDR2 FYNNEI. Drawing the rest from reference TRBV2 and TRBJ2-7, the complete variable domain is EPEVTQTPSHQVTQMGQEVILRCVPISNHLYFYWYRQILGQKVEFLVSFYNNEISEKSEIFDDQFSVERPDGSNFTLKIRSTKLEDSAMYFCASTLTGPSSYEQYFGPGTRLTVT.